The 5 T cell receptor beta chains in this list originate from one sample, sequenced in a study of shared clonotypes between healthy human individuals (dated by TCRdb to about 2020). The library was generated by the immunoSEQ multiplex PCR assay. TCRdb carries this immuneACCESS record with in-frame sequences only. Its versions omit some clonotypes, under half of them owing to an unresolved V gene in the studies checked, with the rest unexplained. The sample data list roughly 2.2 million clones, and approximately 93% of these were observed just once. The ten largest clones capture 0.39% of the sample. The sequenced sample was naive CD4+ T cells from PBMCs. The cell subset or site tag for this specimen amounts to: CD45RA+ positively selected. Source of these receptors: a man younger than 35 in good health. Some clones in this sample may be carry-over from other donors' samples.

V and J are TRBV2 and TRBJ2-1; 16 bases are shared with TRBD2. The germline V gene has CDR1 SNHLY and CDR2 FYNNEI. This CDR3 has 21 residues. J lost 4 bases, V lost 6 bases, and 18 bases had no gene match. The CDR3 spells CASRRFGTSGRAGSEYNEQFF. The CDR3 DNA reads TGTGCCAGCAGGAGATTCGGGACTAGCGGGAGGGCCGGATCGGAATACAATGAGCAGTTCTTC.

V and J are TRBV7-9 and TRBJ1-2; no definite D call. The CDR3 has 15 residues. Between the trimmed V and J ends, which lost 4 bases and 6 bases, there was a span of 18 bases. Germline CDR1 and CDR2: SEHNR and FQNEAQ (reference sequence). In DNA form, the CDR3 reads TGTGCCAGCAGCTCCCATGGCGGGTTCCGCGATGGCTACACCTTC. It codes for CASSSHGGFRDGYTF.

This clone appeared a few times. The V and J genes are TRBV4-1 and TRBJ1-2; D is unresolved. CDR1 is MGHRA, CDR2 YSYEKL, per germline. V was trimmed by 0 bases and J by 4 bases, leaving 12 bases between them. CDR3 length: 15 amino acids. CDR3 sequence: CASSQDLLSGYGYTF. The CDR3, as DNA: TGCGCCAGCAGCCAAGATCTCCTTTCGGGCTATGGCTACACCTTC.

The gene calls are TRBV5-6 and TRBJ2-6; D gene unclear. The CDR3 runs 16 residues. Trimming took 2 bases from V and 0 from J, leaving 9 bases between them. From germline, CDR1 is SGHDT and CDR2 YYEEEE. Written as DNA, the CDR3 is TGTGCCAGCAGCTTTGTCAGGTCCTCTGGGGCCAACGTCCTGACTTTC. Protein sequence: CASSFVRSSGANVLTF.

V gene TRBV29-1 combines with J gene TRBJ2-3, with 7 nucleotides matching TRBD2. CDR1 and CDR2 (germline): SQVTM, ANQGSEA. This CDR3 has 15 residues. V dropped 7 bases and J dropped 6; count of bases not matched to a gene: 16. For the CDR3, the DNA is TGCAGCGCTGGATCCGATGCGGGAGTAGCCGATACGCAGTATTTT. This codes for CSAGSDAGVADTQYF.